A selection of T cell receptor beta chains follows, all from one sample in a study of blood T cells in healthy people across ages. TCRdb passed the 5' RACE reads through MiXCR, listing each CDR3 protein once. The data hold roughly 900,000 distinct CDR3 sequences, with around 49% observed a single time. The sample taken for sequencing was blood. Source of these receptors: a man aged 30 to 39 in good health. CDR3s include the opening cysteine and the closing phenylalanine or tryptophan. The D gene is left open where the match is weak. Clone size appears in some rows only: once, few, many, or a class for an expanded clone.

d_call: NA; v_call: TRBV3-1; cdr3_length: 17; j_call: TRBJ2-7; clone_size: few; cdr3_nt: TGTGCCAGCAGCCGACCGTGGGGGGACGGGAATATCGACGAGCAGTACTTC; cdr3_aa: CASSRPWGDGNIDEQYF
d_call: TRBD1; v_call: TRBV4-1; cdr3_length: 18; j_call: TRBJ2-2; clone_size: NA; cdr3_nt: TGCGCCAGCAGCCATCCTCCTATCGGACAGGCGAACACCGGGGAGCTGTTTTTT; cdr3_aa: CASSHPPIGQANTGELFF
d_call: NA; v_call: TRBV5-1; cdr3_length: 14; j_call: TRBJ2-7; clone_size: NA; cdr3_nt: TGCGCCAGCAGCTTGGGCGTGGAATCCTACGAGCAGTACTTC; cdr3_aa: CASSLGVESYEQYF
d_call: NA; v_call: TRBV28; cdr3_length: 13; j_call: TRBJ1-4; clone_size: few; cdr3_nt: TGTGCCAGTAGAGAAACAACTAATGAAAAACTGTTTTTT; cdr3_aa: CASRETTNEKLFF
d_call: TRBD1; v_call: TRBV29-1; cdr3_length: 14; j_call: TRBJ2-7; clone_size: few; cdr3_nt: TGCAGCGTGGTAGGTGGGACAGGGGAGCGCGAGCAGTACTTC; cdr3_aa: CSVVGGTGEREQYF
d_call: TRBD1; v_call: TRBV20-1; cdr3_length: 14; j_call: TRBJ1-4; clone_size: NA; cdr3_nt: TGCAGTGCCCTCAACAGGGGAGGGAATGAAAAACTGTTTTTT; cdr3_aa: CSALNRGGNEKLFF
d_call: NA; v_call: TRBV27; cdr3_length: 15; j_call: TRBJ1-1; clone_size: NA; cdr3_nt: TGTGCCAGTACTAATAGAAGGTCCCCTGAAACTGAAGCTTTCTTT; cdr3_aa: CASTNRRSPETEAFF
d_call: NA; v_call: TRBV9; cdr3_length: 15; j_call: TRBJ1-2; clone_size: few; cdr3_nt: TGTGCCAGCAGCGTAGACGTGATAGCTAACTATGGCTACACCTTC; cdr3_aa: CASSVDVIANYGYTF
d_call: NA; v_call: TRBV15; cdr3_length: 12; j_call: TRBJ2-1; clone_size: NA; cdr3_nt: TGTGCCACCAGCAGAGTCCGCGAGACCCAGTTCTTC; cdr3_aa: CATSRVRETQFF
d_call: NA; v_call: TRBV15; cdr3_length: 13; j_call: TRBJ1-2; clone_size: few; cdr3_nt: TGTGCCACCAGCAGAGAGAACTTCTATGGCTACACCTTC; cdr3_aa: CATSRENFYGYTF
d_call: TRBD2; v_call: TRBV15; cdr3_length: 15; j_call: TRBJ2-1; clone_size: NA; cdr3_nt: TGTGCCACCAGCACGCGACTAGCGGGGGTCGATGAGCAGTTCTTC; cdr3_aa: CATSTRLAGVDEQFF
d_call: NA; v_call: TRBV27; cdr3_length: 11; j_call: TRBJ2-3; clone_size: few; cdr3_nt: TGTGCCAGCAGTTTAAGGGGTGCGCAGTATTTT; cdr3_aa: CASSLRGAQYF
d_call: NA; v_call: TRBV2; cdr3_length: 14; j_call: TRBJ2-5; clone_size: NA; cdr3_nt: TGTGCCAGCAGTGAAAGGGCTTTCCAAGAGACCCAGTACTTC; cdr3_aa: CASSERAFQETQYF
d_call: TRBD2; v_call: TRBV7-2; cdr3_length: 15; j_call: TRBJ2-1; clone_size: NA; cdr3_nt: TGTGCCAGCAGCTCCGATTTGCGGGGGGGTAATGAGCAGTTCTTC; cdr3_aa: CASSSDLRGGNEQFF
d_call: NA; v_call: TRBV29-1; cdr3_length: 11; j_call: TRBJ2-3; clone_size: NA; cdr3_nt: TGCAGCGTTAATAGCACAGATACGCAATATTTT; cdr3_aa: CSVNSTDTQYF
d_call: TRBD2; v_call: TRBV7-8; cdr3_length: 16; j_call: TRBJ2-3; clone_size: many; cdr3_nt: TGTGCCAGCAGCGGGCGACTAGCGGGGGCCACAGATACGCAGTATTTT; cdr3_aa: CASSGRLAGATDTQYF
d_call: NA; v_call: TRBV12-3/TRBV12-4; cdr3_length: 13; j_call: TRBJ2-7; clone_size: few; cdr3_nt: TGTGCCAGCAGCCGGGACCTACAATACGAGCAGTACTTC; cdr3_aa: CASSRDLQYEQYF
d_call: TRBD2; v_call: TRBV12-3/TRBV12-4; cdr3_length: 16; j_call: TRBJ2-2; clone_size: NA; cdr3_nt: TGTGCCAGCAGTTGGACTAGCGGGGGGGCAACCGGGGAGCTGTTTTTT; cdr3_aa: CASSWTSGGATGELFF
d_call: NA; v_call: TRBV6-5; cdr3_length: 14; j_call: TRBJ2-1; clone_size: many; cdr3_nt: TGTGCCGCCTGGGGGGAGAGCTCCTACAATGAGCAGTTCTTC; cdr3_aa: CAAWGESSYNEQFF
d_call: NA; v_call: TRBV28; cdr3_length: 11; j_call: TRBJ2-3; clone_size: NA; cdr3_nt: TGTGCCAGCAGCCCCGCAAATACGCAGTATTTT; cdr3_aa: CASSPANTQYF
d_call: TRBD1; v_call: TRBV29-1; cdr3_length: 12; j_call: TRBJ2-7; clone_size: few; cdr3_nt: TGCAGCGTTGACAGGGGGCAAGACAAGCAGTACTTC; cdr3_aa: CSVDRGQDKQYF
d_call: TRBD1; v_call: TRBV7-2; cdr3_length: 17; j_call: TRBJ2-7; clone_size: once; cdr3_nt: TGTGCCAGCAGCTTAGTCGGACAGGGTGTCTATGCCTACGAGCAGTACTTC; cdr3_aa: CASSLVGQGVYAYEQYF